The 28 T cell receptor beta chains reported below all come from one sample, sequenced in a study of T cell responses to AZD1222 COVID-19 vaccine. Measured with immunoSEQ multiplex PCR; TCRdb has only the in-frame clones, and not every one. This table holds about 110,000 clones, 88% found once. The material sequenced was peripheral blood, taken on day 0 of MenACWY control vaccination. All receptors derive from an adult in good health.

J is TRBJ1-1 and V is TRBV18; D is ambiguous. The CDR3 length is 11 residues. V dropped 4 bases and J dropped 7 bases, with 7 bases sitting between them. CDR1 is KGHSH and CDR2 is LQKENI in the germline V gene. CDR3 coding DNA: TGTGCCAGCTCACTGGACCTTGAAGCTTTCTTT. Protein sequence: CASSLDLEAFF.

The chain uses TRBV5-1 and TRBJ2-3; TRBD1 aligns across 7 bases. CDR3 length: 16 amino acids. The trim removed 0 bases at V and 2 bases at J, leaving 6 bases unmatched. Germline V gives CDR1 SGHRS, CDR2 YFSETQ. CDR3 in amino acids: CASSLEGDSNTDTQYF. DNA for the CDR3: TGCGCCAGCAGCTTGGAGGGGGACAGCAACACAGATACGCAGTATTTT. Looking up the rest from reference TRBV5-1 and TRBJ2-3 gives the full variable domain: KAGVTQTPRYLIKTRGQQVTLSCSPISGHRSVSWYQQTPGQGLQFLFEYFSETQRNKGNFPGRFSGRQFSNSRSEMNVSTLELGDSALYLCASSLEGDSNTDTQYFGPGTRLTVL.

The V and J genes are TRBV12-3 or TRBV12-4 and TRBJ2-7, with 7 bases that match TRBD2. There are 12 residues in the CDR3. Trimming took 4 bases from V and 3 from J; bases not matched to a gene: 0. DNA of the CDR3: TGTGCCAGCAGTTGGGACTACTACGAGCAGTACTTC. Amino acids: CASSWDYYEQYF.

This clone was seen only once. The V call is TRBV6-6, the J call TRBJ2-7; TRBD1 matches at 9 bases. CDR1 MNHNY and CDR2 SVGAGI come from the germline V gene (reference sequence). V shed 4 bases, J shed 3 bases, and the junction held 4 bases outside the gene matches. CDR3 length: 14 residues. The CDR3 loop reads CASSSDRGLYEQYF. The CDR3 region has the DNA TGTGCCAGCAGTTCGGACAGGGGACTCTACGAGCAGTACTTC.

The chain carries TRBV6-5 and TRBJ2-2; TRBD1 is a possible D gene (5 bases). V lost 2 bases to trimming and J lost 3 bases, with 7 bases between them. The CDR3 totals 14 residues. Germline values: CDR1 MNHEY, CDR2 SVGAGI. The CDR3 coding sequence is TGTGCCAGCAGTTACAGGGGCGACACCGGGGAGCTGTTTTTT. Translated, it gives CASSYRGDTGELFF.

With regard to this clone: This sample also contains other DNA sequences that code for the same CDR3. This rearrangement joins TRBV18 to TRBJ2-6; D ambiguous. Trimming left V 6 bases short and J 1 base short, with 4 bases between. This CDR3 contains 13 residues. Per the germline V gene, CDR1 is KGHSH and CDR2 is LQKENI. The CDR3 is CASSPSGANVLTF. In DNA, the CDR3 is TGTGCCAGCTCGCCTTCTGGGGCCAACGTCCTGACTTTC.

This clone is large within its sample. The rearrangement uses TRBV3-1 (or the pseudogene TRBV3-2) and TRBJ2-4; 7 nucleotides align to TRBD1. This CDR3 has 18 residues. J gave up 8 bases and V 2 bases, and 18 bases lay outside the gene matches. The germline CDR1 and CDR2 sequences are LGHDT and YNNKEL (reference sequence). As DNA, the CDR3 is TGTGCCAGCAGCCAAAAAGCAGCGACAGGGCGGCCGGAAGACATTCAGTACTTC. This gives the protein CASSQKAATGRPEDIQYF.

The chain couples TRBV7-6 to TRBJ2-7, with D possibly called TRBD1 or TRBD2 (5 bases each). Trimming took off 0 bases at V and 2 bases at J, with 14 bases between the two ends. This CDR3 spans 16 amino acids. Germline V lookup: CDR1 SGHVS, CDR2 FNYEAQ. The CDR3 DNA sequence: TGTGCCAGCAGCTTAGCTGCAGGGACCGCAACCTACGAGCAGTACTTC. Translation: CASSLAAGTATYEQYF.

The chain joins TRBV7-3 to TRBJ1-3; D unclear. The CDR3 totals 14 residues. Trimming left V 7 bases short and J 6 bases short, with 16 bases between. The germline gives CDR1 SGHTA, CDR2 FQGTGA. CDR3 nucleotides: TGTGCCAGCAAGCTCGAAGGAGCCTCAAACACCATATATTTT. As protein: CASKLEGASNTIYF.

J is TRBJ1-2 and V is TRBV15, with TRBD1 as a possible D gene (5 bases). V gave up 1 base and J gave up 1 base, with 22 bases separating them. The CDR3 totals 19 residues. Germline CDR1 reads LNHNV; CDR2 reads YYDKDF (reference sequence). In DNA form, the CDR3 reads TGTGCCACCAGCAGAGGATTCGCCTTGCTGGGGCGGGTTAACTATGGCTACACCTTC. Protein: CATSRGFALLGRVNYGYTF.

This clone appeared once. The rearrangement joins TRBV7-3 to TRBJ2-1, with 9 bases lining up with TRBD1. Germline V gene sequence: CDR1 SGHTA, CDR2 FQGTGA. The ends lost 4 bases at V and 5 bases at J; junction bases unmatched: 6. The length of the CDR3 is 15 residues. The CDR3 reads CASSSPGQGDNEQFF. The CDR3 DNA reads as TGTGCCAGCAGCTCACCGGGACAGGGTGACAATGAGCAGTTCTTC.

This chain uses TRBV20-1 with TRBJ1-2; 11 bases agree with TRBD1. Trimming at V came to 3 bases and at J to 1 base, leaving 1 base not matched to a gene. The CDR3 runs 14 residues. CDR1 DFQATT and CDR2 SNEGSKA come from the germline V gene (reference sequence). The CDR3, as DNA: TGCAGTGCTAGTGGGACAGGGGGTAACTATGGCTACACCTTC. This gives the protein CSASGTGGNYGYTF.

The chain carries TRBV4-3 and TRBJ2-2; 10 positions match TRBD1. J gave up 4 bases and V 0 bases, and 2 bases lay outside the gene matches. CDR1 is LGHNA, CDR2 YSLEER, per germline. This CDR3 is 16 amino acids long. The CDR3 loop is CASSQEGDRGTGELFF. The DNA for the CDR3 is TGCGCCAGCAGCCAAGAAGGGGACAGGGGCACCGGGGAGCTGTTTTTT.

The genes are TRBV28 and TRBJ1-1; D ambiguous. Trimming removed 7 bases at V and 2 bases at J, with 23 bases between. CDR3 length equals 17 residues. Germline lookup yields CDR1 MDHEN and CDR2 SYDVKM. CDR3 protein: CASTDPLGRTANTEAFF. In DNA, the CDR3 is TGTGCCAGCACAGACCCGCTCGGGAGGACGGCCAACACTGAAGCTTTCTTT.

The chain recombines TRBV2 with TRBJ1-1; perhaps TRBD1 as D (5 bases). This CDR3 spans 14 amino acids. Between the trimmed V and J ends, which lost 1 base and 11 bases, there was a span of 17 bases. Germline V CDR1 and CDR2: SNHLY, FYNNEI. The CDR3 DNA follows: TGTGCCAGCAGTGAAGATTTTTTACGCAGGGTTGCTTTCTTT. Encoded protein: CASSEDFLRRVAFF.

This clone was detected only a few times. CDR3 region: CASSETVNTEAFF. Written as DNA, the CDR3 is TGTGCCAGCAGCGAGACAGTGAACACTGAAGCTTTCTTT. The chain employs TRBV7-3 and TRBJ1-1, with D tentatively TRBD1 (5 bases). V gave up 5 bases and J gave up 0 bases, with 7 bases separating them. The CDR3 contains 13 residues. Germline V gene lookup returns CDR1 SGHTA and CDR2 FQGTGA.

The chain has TRBV5-4 and TRBJ2-3, with TRBD2 matching 7 bases. The CDR3 is made up of 17 amino acids. Looked up from germline, CDR1 is SGHNT and CDR2 is YYREEE (reference sequence). J lost 1 base, V lost 3 bases, and 11 bases had no gene match. The CDR3 nucleotides read TGTGCCAGCAGCTACGGGAGCTTCCGGGAGGGCACAGATACGCAGTATTTT. Translated, it gives CASSYGSFREGTDTQYF.

The chain joins TRBV7-6 to TRBJ2-1, with 16 nucleotides matching TRBD2. V shed 3 bases, J shed 8 bases, and the junction held 1 base outside the gene matches. Germline V gene data show CDR1 as SGHVS and CDR2 as FNYEAQ. This CDR3 contains 15 residues. In nucleotides, the CDR3 is TGTGCCAGCAGCTTGGGACTAGCGGGAGGGGATGAGCAGTTCTTC. Encoded protein: CASSLGLAGGDEQFF.

This chain connects TRBV2 to TRBJ1-1, with a possible D match to TRBD1 (5 bases). CDR3 length: 14 residues. Germline V gene data show CDR1 as SNHLY and CDR2 as FYNNEI. V was clipped by 6 bases and J by 7 bases, with 18 bases between them. The CDR3, as DNA: TGTGCCAGCAGCCTCCTCGACCTGGGGGGTGAAGCTTTCTTT. This translates into CASSLLDLGGEAFF.

The V gene is TRBV5-8, the J gene TRBJ1-4; TRBD1 agrees at 9 bases. This CDR3 is 15 amino acids long. V shed 4 bases, J shed 6 bases, and the junction held 7 bases outside the gene matches. Germline lookup yields CDR1 SGHTS and CDR2 YDEGEE. The CDR3 is CASSQTGTGYEKLFF. The CDR3 DNA reads TGTGCCAGCAGCCAAACCGGGACAGGGTATGAAAAACTGTTTTTT.

The V call is TRBV19, the J call TRBJ1-1; weak D call: TRBD1 (6 bases). The CDR3 consists of 13 residues. CDR1 LNHDA and CDR2 SQIVND come from the germline V gene (reference sequence). With 8 bases removed from V and 0 bases from J, the gap between germline ends came to 10 bases. The CDR3 reads CASHQGLNTEAFF. CDR3 DNA sequence: TGTGCCAGTCATCAGGGGCTGAACACTGAAGCTTTCTTT.

This clone was recorded only once. The chain joins TRBV9 to TRBJ2-2; D possibly corresponds to TRBD2 (5 bases). The V gene's germline CDR1 is SGDLS and CDR2 YYNGEE. This CDR3 is 15 amino acids long. Trimming cost V 6 bases and J 2 bases, with 14 bases left between them. CDR3 DNA: TGTGCCAGCACCACCGGACTGGGAAACACCGGGGAGCTGTTTTTT. Translation gives CASTTGLGNTGELFF.

The genes are TRBV6-5 and TRBJ1-5; D is unresolved. The CDR3 has 15 amino acids. The V and J ends lost 4 bases and 3 bases respectively, with 13 bases between them. Germline V gives CDR1 MNHEY, CDR2 SVGAGI. The CDR3 nucleotides read TGTGCCAGCAGTTTGGCATCTCCACCCAATCAGCCCCAGCATTTT. Translating it yields CASSLASPPNQPQHF.

The rearrangement joins TRBV5-1 to TRBJ2-1, with D possibly called TRBD1 or TRBD2 (5 bases each). Deletions cut 4 bases from V and 9 bases from J, with 11 bases between. Germline CDR1 reads SGHRS; CDR2 reads YFSETQ. The CDR3 covers 12 residues. As DNA, the CDR3 is TGCGCCAGCAGCAGAGACAGCGGTGAGCAGTTCTTC. Protein: CASSRDSGEQFF.

This clone came up a few times. The rearrangement links TRBV28 to TRBJ1-1; 7 bases match TRBD1. The CDR3 length is 16 residues. Germline V gives CDR1 MDHEN, CDR2 SYDVKM. With V trimmed by 3 bases and J by 1 base, 8 bases remained unmatched. The CDR3 nucleotides are TGTGCCAGCAGTTTCCCGGGACAGTCACCGAACACTGAAGCTTTCTTT. Protein product: CASSFPGQSPNTEAFF.

The J gene is TRBJ1-2, the V gene TRBV2; tentative D call: TRBD1 (6 bases). The CDR3 is 11 residues long. Trimming stripped 8 bases from V and 2 bases from J, with 6 bases between. The germline gives CDR1 SNHLY, CDR2 FYNNEI. The CDR3 sequence is CASGQNYGYTF. DNA for the CDR3: TGTGCCAGCGGACAGAACTATGGCTACACCTTC.

This clone came up once. The chain combines TRBV3-1 (or the pseudogene TRBV3-2) with TRBJ1-1; D not certain. CDR3 size: 14 residues. The V gene lost 2 bases and the J gene lost 4 bases, with 11 bases spanning the gap. In germline, CDR1 is LGHDT, CDR2 YNNKEL (reference sequence). CDR3: CASSQNSIITEAFF. Here the CDR3 DNA reads TGTGCCAGCAGCCAAAACAGTATTATCACTGAAGCTTTCTTT.

J is TRBJ1-2 and V is TRBV4-2; 8 bases match TRBD1. Germline CDR1 and CDR2: LGHNA and YNFKEQ. Trimming cost V 1 base and J 6 bases; bases outside gene matches: 13. This CDR3 region has 17 residues. The CDR3 DNA follows: TGTGCCAGCAGCCAAGCAGGGACAGGCTATCTTTCCGATGGCTACACCTTC. The encoded protein is CASSQAGTGYLSDGYTF.